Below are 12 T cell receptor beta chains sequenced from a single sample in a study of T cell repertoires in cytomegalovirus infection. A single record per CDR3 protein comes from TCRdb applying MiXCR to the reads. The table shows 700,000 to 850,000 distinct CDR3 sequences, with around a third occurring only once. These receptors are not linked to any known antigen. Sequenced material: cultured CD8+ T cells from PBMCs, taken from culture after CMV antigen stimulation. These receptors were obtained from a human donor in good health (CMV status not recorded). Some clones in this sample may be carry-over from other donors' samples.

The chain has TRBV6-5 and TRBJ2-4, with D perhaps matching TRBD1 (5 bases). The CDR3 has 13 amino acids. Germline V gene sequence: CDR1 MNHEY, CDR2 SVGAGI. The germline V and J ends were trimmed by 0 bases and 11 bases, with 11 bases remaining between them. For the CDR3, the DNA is TGTGCCAGCAGTTACTCGAGCCAGGGCGTTCAGTACTTC. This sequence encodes CASSYSSQGVQYF.

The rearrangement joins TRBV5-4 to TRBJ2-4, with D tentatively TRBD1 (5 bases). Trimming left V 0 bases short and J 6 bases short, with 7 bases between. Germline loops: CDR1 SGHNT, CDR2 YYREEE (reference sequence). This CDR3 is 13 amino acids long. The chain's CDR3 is CASSLEDRNIQYF. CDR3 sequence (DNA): TGTGCCAGCAGCTTGGAAGACAGAAACATTCAGTACTTC.

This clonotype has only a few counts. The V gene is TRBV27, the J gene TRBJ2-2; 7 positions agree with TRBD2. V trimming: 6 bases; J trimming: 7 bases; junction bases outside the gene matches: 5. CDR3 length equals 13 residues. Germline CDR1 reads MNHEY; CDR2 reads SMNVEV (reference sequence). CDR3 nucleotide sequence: TGTGCCAGCAGGTGGGGGGGTAGCGGGGAGCTGTTTTTT. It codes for CASRWGGSGELFF.

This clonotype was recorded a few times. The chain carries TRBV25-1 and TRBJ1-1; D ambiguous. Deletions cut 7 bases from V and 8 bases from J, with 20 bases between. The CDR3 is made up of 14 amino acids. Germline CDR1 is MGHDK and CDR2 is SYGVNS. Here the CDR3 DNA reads TGTGCCAGCACTCCTTGGACGGATCTAGACGAAGCTTTCTTT. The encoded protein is CASTPWTDLDEAFF.

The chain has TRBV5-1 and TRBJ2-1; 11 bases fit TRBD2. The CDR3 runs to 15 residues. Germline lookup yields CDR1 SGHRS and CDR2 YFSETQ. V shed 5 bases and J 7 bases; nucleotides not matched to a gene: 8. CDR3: CASRPTSGERNEQFF. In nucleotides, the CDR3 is TGCGCCAGCAGACCGACTAGCGGGGAAAGAAATGAGCAGTTCTTC. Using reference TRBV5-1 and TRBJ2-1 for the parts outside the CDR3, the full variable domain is KAGVTQTPRYLIKTRGQQVTLSCSPISGHRSVSWYQQTPGQGLQFLFEYFSETQRNKGNFPGRFSGRQFSNSRSEMNVSTLELGDSALYLCASRPTSGERNEQFFGPGTRLTVL.

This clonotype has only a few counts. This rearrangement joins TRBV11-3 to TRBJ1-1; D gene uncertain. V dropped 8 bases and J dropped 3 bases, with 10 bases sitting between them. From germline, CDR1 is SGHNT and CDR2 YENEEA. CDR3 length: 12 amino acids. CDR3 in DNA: TGTGCCAGCGGAGGGAGACACACTGAAGCTTTCTTT. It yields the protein CASGGRHTEAFF. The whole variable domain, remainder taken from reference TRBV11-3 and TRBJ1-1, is EAGVVQSPRYKIIEKKQPVAFWCNPISGHNTLYWYLQNLGQGPELLIRYENEEAVDDSQLPKDRFSAERLKGVDSTLKIQPAELGDSAVYLCASGGRHTEAFFGQGTRLTVV.

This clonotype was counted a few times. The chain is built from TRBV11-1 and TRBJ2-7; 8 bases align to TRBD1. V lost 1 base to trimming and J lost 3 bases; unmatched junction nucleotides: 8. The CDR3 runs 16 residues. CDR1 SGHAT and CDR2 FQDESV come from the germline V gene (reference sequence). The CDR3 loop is CASSLGGDRWHYEQYV. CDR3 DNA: TGTGCCAGCAGCTTAGGGGGGGACAGGTGGCACTACGAGCAGTACGTC.

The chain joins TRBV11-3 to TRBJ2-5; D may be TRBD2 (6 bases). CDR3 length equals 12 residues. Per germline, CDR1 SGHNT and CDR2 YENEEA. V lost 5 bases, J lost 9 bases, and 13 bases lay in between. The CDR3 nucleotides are TGTGCCAGCAGCCACGGGGGAACGGCCCAGTACTTC. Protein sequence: CASSHGGTAQYF.

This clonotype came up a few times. This chain's CDR3 is CASSSGTGSHYGYTF. CDR3 sequence (DNA): TGTGCCAGCAGCTCCGGGACAGGGAGTCACTATGGCTACACCTTC. This chain uses TRBV13 with TRBJ1-2, with 9 bases lining up with TRBD1. Trimming removed 4 bases from V and 3 bases from J; junction bases left unmatched: 6. The CDR3 contains 15 residues. From germline, CDR1 is PRHDT and CDR2 FYEKMQ (reference sequence).

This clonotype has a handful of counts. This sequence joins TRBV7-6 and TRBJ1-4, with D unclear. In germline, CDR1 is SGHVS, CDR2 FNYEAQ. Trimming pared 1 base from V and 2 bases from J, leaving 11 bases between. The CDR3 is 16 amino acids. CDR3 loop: CASSLGGRGTNEKLFF. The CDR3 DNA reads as TGTGCCAGCAGCTTAGGGGGAAGAGGCACTAATGAAAAACTGTTTTTT.

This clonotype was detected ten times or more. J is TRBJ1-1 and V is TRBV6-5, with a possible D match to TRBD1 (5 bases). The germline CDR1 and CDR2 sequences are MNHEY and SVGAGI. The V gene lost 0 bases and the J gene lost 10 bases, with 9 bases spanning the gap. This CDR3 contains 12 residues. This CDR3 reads CASSYSTGGAFF. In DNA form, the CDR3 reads TGTGCCAGCAGTTACTCGACGGGGGGAGCTTTCTTT.

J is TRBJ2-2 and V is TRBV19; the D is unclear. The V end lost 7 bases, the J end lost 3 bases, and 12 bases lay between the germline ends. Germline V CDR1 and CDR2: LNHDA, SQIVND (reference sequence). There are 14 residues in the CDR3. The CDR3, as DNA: TGTGCCAGTACCATAGGGCAGTACACCGGGGAGCTGTTTTTT. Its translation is CASTIGQYTGELFF.